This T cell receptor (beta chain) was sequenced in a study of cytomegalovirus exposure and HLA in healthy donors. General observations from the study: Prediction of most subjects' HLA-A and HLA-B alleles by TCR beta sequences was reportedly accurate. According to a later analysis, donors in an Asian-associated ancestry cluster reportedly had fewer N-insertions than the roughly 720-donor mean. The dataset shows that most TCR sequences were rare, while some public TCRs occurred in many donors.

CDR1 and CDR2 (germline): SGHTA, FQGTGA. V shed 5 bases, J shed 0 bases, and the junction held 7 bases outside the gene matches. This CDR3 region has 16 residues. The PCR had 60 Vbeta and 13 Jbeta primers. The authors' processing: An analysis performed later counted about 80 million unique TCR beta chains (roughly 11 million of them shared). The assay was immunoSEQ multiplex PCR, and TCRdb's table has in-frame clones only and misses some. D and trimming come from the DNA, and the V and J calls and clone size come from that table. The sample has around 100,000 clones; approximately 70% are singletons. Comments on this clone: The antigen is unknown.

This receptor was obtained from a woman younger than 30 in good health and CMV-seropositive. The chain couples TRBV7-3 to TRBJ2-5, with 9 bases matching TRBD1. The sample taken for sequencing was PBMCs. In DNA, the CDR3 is TGTGCCAGCAGCCGCGGGACAGGGATGTACCAAGAGACCCAGTACTTC. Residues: CASSRGTGMYQETQYF.